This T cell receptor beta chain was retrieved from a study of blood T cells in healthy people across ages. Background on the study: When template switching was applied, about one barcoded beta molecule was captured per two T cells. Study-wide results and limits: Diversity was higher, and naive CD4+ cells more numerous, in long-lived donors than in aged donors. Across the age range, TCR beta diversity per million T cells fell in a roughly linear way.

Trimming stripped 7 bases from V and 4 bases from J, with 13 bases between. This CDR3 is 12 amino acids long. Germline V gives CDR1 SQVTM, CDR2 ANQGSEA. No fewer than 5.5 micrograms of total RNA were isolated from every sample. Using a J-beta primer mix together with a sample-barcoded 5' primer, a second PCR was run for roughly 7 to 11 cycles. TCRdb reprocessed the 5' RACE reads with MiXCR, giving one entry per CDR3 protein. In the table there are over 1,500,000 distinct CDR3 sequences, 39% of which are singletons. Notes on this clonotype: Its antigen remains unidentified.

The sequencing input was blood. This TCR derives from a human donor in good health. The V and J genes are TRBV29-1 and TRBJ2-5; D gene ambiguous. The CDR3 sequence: CSGTRAAETQYF. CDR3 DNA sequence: TGCAGCGGGACCCGGGCCGCAGAGACCCAGTACTTC.